This T cell receptor beta chain is drawn from a study of T cells in localized non-small cell lung cancer. Trimming took off 9 bases at V and 8 bases at J, with 23 bases between the two ends. CDR3 length equals 14 residues. Germline values: CDR1 LNHNV, CDR2 YYDKDF (reference sequence). Study results and caveats: Tumor showed lower T cell clonality than uninvolved adjacent lung, where it was highest. Across samples, adjacent lung featured a median roughly 61 of the top 100 tumor clones. Greater blood T cell density accompanied longer overall survival.

Repertoires were generated with immunoSEQ multiplex PCR, while TCRdb's copy carries only in-frame clones and drops some. The data hold roughly 20,000 clones, with about 83% observed a single time. For this clone: Its antigen remains unknown.

The material sequenced was peripheral blood, taken before any cancer treatment. The chain has TRBV15 and TRBJ2-7, with D possibly matching TRBD2 (7 bases). This receptor was identified in a man aged 40-75 years with stage I lung adenocarcinoma. CDR3 in DNA: TGTGCCACTTCAGGGGCGGGAGATCTTAGAAAGCAGTACTTC. It is translated as CATSGAGDLRKQYF.